This is a list of T cell receptor beta chains from one sample in a study of blood T cell repertoires in COVID-19. The assay was immunoSEQ multiplex PCR, and TCRdb's table has in-frame clones only and misses some. The sample contains hundreds of thousands of clones, roughly 87% of which appear only once. Sequenced: PBMCs or T cells enriched from blood (not recorded which). Receptor source: a woman aged 18-29 years who had recovered from COVID-19. The CDR3 runs from the conserved cysteine through the conserved F or W. Each record gives: J gene, V gene, CDR3 protein.

J gene: TRBJ1-5; V gene: TRBV5-5; CDR3 protein: CASSFGRWGTGYNQPQHF
J gene: TRBJ2-1; V gene: TRBV18; CDR3 protein: CASSPGLAVSYNEQFF
J gene: TRBJ1-5; V gene: TRBV18; CDR3 protein: CASTTGYSNQPQHF
J gene: TRBJ2-5; V gene: TRBV7-2; CDR3 protein: CASSFTTTGWFVAQYF
J gene: TRBJ2-5; V gene: TRBV5-1; CDR3 protein: CASSLRTGEETQYF
J gene: TRBJ2-5; V gene: TRBV19; CDR3 protein: CASSVGTGIETQYF
J gene: TRBJ2-2; V gene: TRBV19; CDR3 protein: CASSRSGPAGELFF
J gene: TRBJ1-1; V gene: TRBV27; CDR3 protein: CASSLNRGRAFF
J gene: TRBJ2-1; V gene: TRBV3-1/TRBV3-2; CDR3 protein: CASSQDAEAYNEQFF
J gene: TRBJ1-5; V gene: TRBV19; CDR3 protein: CASSSPGGNQPQHF
J gene: TRBJ1-4; V gene: TRBV4-2; CDR3 protein: CASSQGVQGAGEKLFF
J gene: TRBJ1-5; V gene: TRBV12-3/TRBV12-4; CDR3 protein: CASRTGGNQPQHF
J gene: TRBJ2-2; V gene: TRBV6-5; CDR3 protein: CASSYAGGIAGELFF
J gene: TRBJ1-4; V gene: TRBV7-2; CDR3 protein: CASSLIWASTNEKLFF
J gene: TRBJ2-7; V gene: TRBV24-1; CDR3 protein: CATSDRDRGYEQYF
J gene: TRBJ1-1; V gene: TRBV7-3; CDR3 protein: CASSPDTVNTEAFF
J gene: TRBJ1-2; V gene: TRBV28; CDR3 protein: CASSLGPWGGYTF
J gene: TRBJ1-2; V gene: TRBV19; CDR3 protein: CASSPNPGHPYGYTF
J gene: TRBJ1-1; V gene: TRBV2; CDR3 protein: CASSPTGGRNTEAFF
J gene: TRBJ1-1; V gene: TRBV3-1/TRBV3-2; CDR3 protein: CASSRQGGDPEAFF
J gene: TRBJ1-5; V gene: TRBV27; CDR3 protein: CASSLSGDRFDSNQPQHF
J gene: TRBJ2-1; V gene: TRBV29-1; CDR3 protein: CSVARGQGWYEQFF
J gene: TRBJ2-7; V gene: TRBV7-9; CDR3 protein: CASSKPPGTPYSYEQYF
J gene: TRBJ2-7; V gene: TRBV2; CDR3 protein: CASTGGLEQYF
J gene: TRBJ2-5; V gene: TRBV12-1; CDR3 protein: CASSFAAGDIQETQYF
J gene: TRBJ2-5; V gene: TRBV29-1; CDR3 protein: CSVRGGTAKTQYF
J gene: TRBJ1-5; V gene: TRBV6-2/TRBV6-3; CDR3 protein: CASSYNGARNQPQHF
J gene: TRBJ1-1; V gene: TRBV5-1; CDR3 protein: CASSLDPGSREAFF
J gene: TRBJ2-6; V gene: TRBV4-2; CDR3 protein: CASSQVGGQDLSGANVLTF
J gene: TRBJ1-4; V gene: TRBV9; CDR3 protein: CASSVATGQGLDEKLFF
J gene: TRBJ2-4; V gene: TRBV4-1; CDR3 protein: CASSRYHRDFASKNIQYF
J gene: TRBJ1-2; V gene: TRBV6-1; CDR3 protein: CASSEMPPGSFSGYTF
J gene: TRBJ2-1; V gene: TRBV9; CDR3 protein: CASSLTTGNYNEQFF
J gene: TRBJ1-2; V gene: TRBV9; CDR3 protein: CASNKRGGPDGYTF
J gene: TRBJ2-7; V gene: TRBV27; CDR3 protein: CASSLGTGGEQYF
J gene: TRBJ2-3; V gene: TRBV25-1; CDR3 protein: CASSDSGGVSLDTQYF
J gene: TRBJ2-5; V gene: TRBV15; CDR3 protein: CATSTELVSETQYF
J gene: TRBJ2-1; V gene: TRBV9; CDR3 protein: CASSVAYRNNEQFF
J gene: TRBJ1-2; V gene: TRBV7-2; CDR3 protein: CASSFDAGDYGYTF
J gene: TRBJ2-5; V gene: TRBV2; CDR3 protein: CAGRAGGLETQYF
J gene: TRBJ2-5; V gene: TRBV5-4; CDR3 protein: CASSGGQAGQETQYF
J gene: TRBJ1-3; V gene: TRBV15; CDR3 protein: CATSTDKLGNTIYF
J gene: TRBJ2-7; V gene: TRBV5-8; CDR3 protein: CASSFGTQTYEQYF
J gene: TRBJ2-1; V gene: TRBV5-1; CDR3 protein: CASSLALYNEQFF
J gene: TRBJ2-7; V gene: TRBV5-6; CDR3 protein: CASSLAGGRRNYEQYF
J gene: TRBJ2-7; V gene: TRBV7-2; CDR3 protein: CASSLRRAYEQYF
J gene: TRBJ2-3; V gene: TRBV18; CDR3 protein: CASSPPAGPDTQYF
J gene: TRBJ2-2; V gene: TRBV30; CDR3 protein: CACPLGGGRTGELFF
J gene: TRBJ1-5; V gene: TRBV3-1/TRBV3-2; CDR3 protein: CASMRTDRGRNQPQHF
J gene: TRBJ1-2; V gene: TRBV27; CDR3 protein: CASSFGGVVNYGYTF
J gene: TRBJ1-2; V gene: TRBV18; CDR3 protein: CASSPQGGGESGYTF
J gene: TRBJ2-7; V gene: TRBV19; CDR3 protein: CASSITGTTYEQYF
J gene: TRBJ1-1; V gene: TRBV5-8; CDR3 protein: CASSAQQGYTEAFF